The 21 T cell receptor beta chains presented below share a single source sample, sequenced in a study of blood T cell repertoires in COVID-19. Clones were sequenced by immunoSEQ multiplex PCR, and TCRdb holds only the in-frame ones, with some missing. The sample consists of roughly 100,000 clones, roughly 80% of them appearing once. The sample comprised peripheral blood. The receptors come from a woman aged 80 or over with acute or convalescent COVID-19.

This clone has only a few counts. V and J are TRBV6-2 or TRBV6-3 and TRBJ1-2, with a tentative D call TRBD1 (6 bases). Germline V gene data show CDR1 as MNHEY and CDR2 as SVGEGT. There are 13 residues in the CDR3. Trimming removed 4 bases at V and 2 bases at J, with 8 bases between. The DNA of the CDR3 is TGTGCCAGCAGTTCCGGACAGAACTATGGCTACACCTTC. It codes for CASSSGQNYGYTF.

The CDR3 region has the DNA TGTGCCAGCTCACCAATTACAGTCGGAAACACCATATATTTT. Translating gives CASSPITVGNTIYF. The chain is built from TRBV18 and TRBJ1-3; no clear D. CDR1 and CDR2 (germline): KGHSH, LQKENI. The CDR3 runs to 14 residues. Trimming removed 2 bases at V and 4 bases at J, with 9 bases between.

The rearrangement uses TRBV28 and TRBJ1-1, with D hard to call. Trimming removed 2 bases from V and 11 bases from J, with 15 bases in between. The CDR3 consists of 13 residues. Looked up from germline, CDR1 is MDHEN and CDR2 is SYDVKM. Here the CDR3 reads CASSLPGRERAFF. The CDR3 bases are TGTGCCAGCAGTTTACCGGGGAGGGAGCGGGCTTTCTTT.

This chain's CDR3 is CATGETLASGRAEQFF. In DNA, the CDR3 is TGTGCCACAGGGGAGACTCTGGCTAGCGGGAGGGCTGAGCAGTTCTTC. The chain has TRBV24-1 and TRBJ2-1; 12 bases are shared with TRBD2. Germline V gene data show CDR1 as KGHDR and CDR2 as SFDVKD. The V gene end was trimmed by 10 bases and the J gene end by 9 bases; junction bases not matched to a gene: 15. This CDR3 comprises 16 residues.

V and J are TRBV7-2 and TRBJ2-1, with 7 bases that match TRBD1. CDR3 length: 15 amino acids. Germline V gene lookup returns CDR1 SGHTA and CDR2 FQGNSA. V lost 5 bases to trimming and J lost 2 bases; unmatched junction nucleotides: 6. CDR3 nucleotide sequence: TGTGCCAGCAGCCGCGGACAGGACACCTACAATGAGCAGTTCTTC. Translation: CASSRGQDTYNEQFF.

This clone has just a few counts. This sequence joins TRBV28 and TRBJ1-5; D perhaps matches TRBD1 (5 bases). V was trimmed by 3 bases and J by 0 bases, leaving 9 bases between them. Germline CDR1 is MDHEN and CDR2 is SYDVKM. This CDR3 region has 15 residues. In nucleotides, the CDR3 is TGTGCCAGCAGTTTTCCGGGGGATAGCAATCAGCCCCAGCATTTT. Translating it yields CASSFPGDSNQPQHF.

The chain has TRBV5-1 and TRBJ1-5, with TRBD1 matching 9 bases. Per the germline V gene, CDR1 is SGHRS and CDR2 is YFSETQ. V lost 0 bases to trimming and J lost 8 bases; unmatched junction nucleotides: 6. The CDR3 is 15 residues long. This CDR3 is CASSLGDRALEPQHF. Here the CDR3 DNA reads TGCGCCAGCAGCTTGGGGGACAGGGCCTTGGAGCCCCAGCATTTT.

CDR3 nucleotide sequence: TGTGCCACCAGCAGAGGAAACTGGGGCCAAAGAAATCAGCCCCAGCATTTT. It specifies CATSRGNWGQRNQPQHF. This chain connects TRBV15 to TRBJ1-5; perhaps TRBD1 as D (5 bases). Germline V gives CDR1 LNHNV, CDR2 YYDKDF (reference sequence). V lost 1 base to trimming and J lost 4 bases, with 17 bases between them. The CDR3 contains 17 residues.

This chain connects TRBV5-1 to TRBJ1-1, with 8 bases that match TRBD1. The CDR3 is 15 residues long. Unmatched junction bases numbered 5, after V lost 4 bases and J lost 0 bases. CDR1 is SGHRS and CDR2 is YFSETQ in the germline V gene. Here the CDR3 reads CASSGQGGMNTEAFF. Written as DNA, the CDR3 is TGCGCCAGCAGCGGACAGGGCGGGATGAACACTGAAGCTTTCTTT.

J is TRBJ2-2 and V is TRBV5-6, with TRBD2 matching over 8 bases. This CDR3 has 16 residues. V trimming: 5 bases; J trimming: 5 bases; junction bases outside the gene matches: 11. Germline V CDR1 and CDR2: SGHDT, YYEEEE. DNA for the CDR3: TGTGCCAGCAGAGGTGGCGGGAGGACCTGGACCGGGGAGCTGTTTTTT. Protein product: CASRGGGRTWTGELFF.

The J gene is TRBJ1-2, the V gene TRBV11-2, with a possible D match to TRBD1 (6 bases). The germline CDR1 and CDR2 sequences are SGHAT and FQNNGV. V dropped 2 bases and J dropped 4 bases, with 14 bases sitting between them. The CDR3 loop spans 15 amino acids. DNA for the CDR3: TGTGCCAGCAGCTTAAGGACAGCTCTTGCCTATGGCTACACCTTC. The encoded protein is CASSLRTALAYGYTF.

This sequence joins TRBV29-1 and TRBJ1-2, with D perhaps TRBD1 (6 bases). The CDR3 has 13 amino acids. Germline V gene lookup returns CDR1 SQVTM and CDR2 ANQGSEA. The V end lost 4 bases, the J end lost 4 bases, and 13 bases lay between the germline ends. Written as DNA, the CDR3 is TGCAGCGTTGGGGCACAGGGTCGCTATGGCTACACCTTC. It is translated as CSVGAQGRYGYTF.

The V call is TRBV11-2, the J call TRBJ2-1; perhaps TRBD1 as D (6 bases). This CDR3 has 11 residues. Germline CDR1 reads SGHAT; CDR2 reads FQNNGV. V dropped 4 bases and J dropped 11 bases, with 9 bases sitting between them. The CDR3 region is CASSSRGKQFF. The CDR3 DNA is TGTGCCAGCAGCTCCAGGGGCAAGCAGTTCTTC.

The J gene is TRBJ2-3, the V gene TRBV3-1 (or the pseudogene TRBV3-2); 10 nucleotides align to TRBD2. From germline, CDR1 is LGHDT and CDR2 YNNKEL (reference sequence). This CDR3 spans 14 amino acids. V was clipped by 4 bases and J by 3 bases; unmatched bases: 1. Here the CDR3 reads CASSPGLATDTQYF. The DNA for the CDR3 is TGTGCCAGCAGCCCGGGACTAGCGACAGATACGCAGTATTTT.

The chain combines TRBV6-5 with TRBJ1-2, with D unclear. V lost 2 bases, J lost 6 bases, and 10 bases lay in between. The CDR3 covers 13 residues. Germline V gives CDR1 MNHEY, CDR2 SVGAGI. As DNA, the CDR3 is TGTGCCAGCAGTTACATCGGGGTTCATGGCTACACCTTC. It specifies CASSYIGVHGYTF.

J is TRBJ2-2 and V is TRBV7-2; 7 bases agree with TRBD1. The V gene's germline CDR1 is SGHTA and CDR2 FQGNSA. With 5 bases clipped from V and 0 bases from J, the junction kept 3 bases outside the gene matches. This CDR3 spans 15 amino acids. The CDR3: CASSPGGANTGELFF. For the CDR3, the DNA is TGTGCCAGCAGCCCAGGGGGAGCGAACACCGGGGAGCTGTTTTTT.

V gene TRBV2 combines with J gene TRBJ1-5; 7 positions match TRBD1. Trimming at V came to 0 bases and at J to 2 bases, leaving 1 base not matched to a gene. Germline V CDR1 and CDR2: SNHLY, FYNNEI. The CDR3 covers 15 residues. CDR3 amino acids: CASSEAGTGNQPQHF. CDR3 nucleotides: TGTGCCAGCAGTGAAGCAGGGACAGGCAATCAGCCCCAGCATTTT.

The chain employs TRBV6-5 and TRBJ1-1; no firm D call. This CDR3 region has 14 residues. CDR1 is MNHEY, CDR2 SVGAGI, per germline. V was trimmed by 4 bases and J by 1 base, leaving 10 bases between them. The CDR3 nucleotides read TGTGCCAGCAGTTCCCCCGGGAGGAACACTGAAGCTTTCTTT. Translated: CASSSPGRNTEAFF.

V and J are TRBV5-4 and TRBJ2-1, with TRBD1 matching over 7 bases. The CDR3 is 14 amino acids. Germline CDR1 and CDR2: SGHNT and YYREEE (reference sequence). V dropped 7 bases and J dropped 5; count of bases not matched to a gene: 9. The CDR3 protein is CASRYRGGDNEQFF. The CDR3 nucleotides read TGTGCCAGCCGCTACAGGGGTGGGGACAATGAGCAGTTCTTC. Filled out from reference TRBV5-4 and TRBJ2-1, the complete variable domain reads ETGVTQSPTHLIKTRGQQVTLRCSSQSGHNTVSWYQQALGQGPQFIFQYYREEENGRGNFPPRFSGLQFPNYSSELNVNALELDDSALYLCASRYRGGDNEQFFGPGTRLTVL.

The chain is built from TRBV3-1 (or the pseudogene TRBV3-2) and TRBJ1-1; possibly TRBD1 for D (6 bases). From germline, CDR1 is LGHDT and CDR2 YNNKEL (reference sequence). Trimming took 7 bases from V and 2 from J, leaving 14 bases between them. The CDR3 consists of 14 residues. CDR3 sequence: CASTPPGANTEAFF. CDR3 nucleotides: TGTGCCAGCACCCCCCCAGGGGCCAACACTGAAGCTTTCTTT.

The V gene is TRBV24-1, the J gene TRBJ2-1; 7 bases match TRBD2. V lost 8 bases, J lost 2 bases, and 5 bases stayed unmatched. This CDR3 contains 14 residues. Germline V gene data show CDR1 as KGHDR and CDR2 as SFDVKD. The CDR3 region has the DNA TGTGCCACCACGGGAGCGGGACCCTACAATGAGCAGTTCTTC. This sequence encodes CATTGAGPYNEQFF.